This is a list of T cell receptor beta chains from one sample in a study of cytomegalovirus exposure and HLA in healthy donors. Produced via immunoSEQ multiplex PCR; TCRdb's table is partial and in-frame only. Here the sample spans 150,000 to 200,000 clones, under 80% being singletons. Sequences were obtained from PBMCs. The receptors were sampled from a man aged 40-50 years in good health and CMV-seronegative. Each CDR3 is given with its conserved first and last residue. D genes are given only for firm matches. Part of the rows lack a size; the others show once, few, many or a class for expanded clones.

J gene: TRBJ1-2; D gene: TRBD1; clone size: NA; V gene: TRBV6-6; CDR3 DNA: TGTGCCAGCAGCAGACAGGGGAACTATGGCTACACCTTC; CDR3 protein: CASSRQGNYGYTF
J gene: TRBJ1-5; D gene: TRBD1; clone size: once; V gene: TRBV7-9; CDR3 DNA: TGTGCCAGCAGCAAAGCGACAGGGGATAGCAATCAGCCCCAGCATTTT; CDR3 protein: CASSKATGDSNQPQHF
J gene: TRBJ1-3; D gene: NA; clone size: few; V gene: TRBV29-1; CDR3 DNA: TGCAGCTATACTCCAAACTCTGGAAACACCATATATTTT; CDR3 protein: CSYTPNSGNTIYF
J gene: TRBJ2-5; D gene: NA; clone size: NA; V gene: TRBV30; CDR3 DNA: TGTGCCTGGAGTACTGGGCCAGAGACCCAGTACTTC; CDR3 protein: CAWSTGPETQYF
J gene: TRBJ1-1; D gene: NA; clone size: NA; V gene: TRBV6-6; CDR3 DNA: TGTGCCAGCAGTTACGCCCCGGACAGTTCGAACACTGAAGCTTTCTTT; CDR3 protein: CASSYAPDSSNTEAFF
J gene: TRBJ2-1; D gene: TRBD2; clone size: NA; V gene: TRBV2; CDR3 DNA: TGTGCCAGCAGAGCCGGGACTAGCGGATACAATGAGCAGTTCTTC; CDR3 protein: CASRAGTSGYNEQFF
J gene: TRBJ1-4; D gene: NA; clone size: NA; V gene: TRBV15; CDR3 DNA: TGTGCCACCAGCAGAGACTTGAAACAGCATGAAAAACTGTTTTTT; CDR3 protein: CATSRDLKQHEKLFF
J gene: TRBJ2-3; D gene: TRBD1; clone size: few; V gene: TRBV19; CDR3 DNA: TGTGCCAGTAGTGGACGACAGGGGAACACAGATACGCAGTATTTT; CDR3 protein: CASSGRQGNTDTQYF
J gene: TRBJ1-2; D gene: TRBD1; clone size: NA; V gene: TRBV2; CDR3 DNA: TGTGCCAGCAGTACCGGGACAGGGCGACCTAACTATGGCTACACCTTC; CDR3 protein: CASSTGTGRPNYGYTF
J gene: TRBJ1-1; D gene: NA; clone size: NA; V gene: TRBV2; CDR3 DNA: TGTGCCAGCAAGACAGGCAGGGGCACTGAAGCTTTCTTT; CDR3 protein: CASKTGRGTEAFF
J gene: TRBJ2-5; D gene: NA; clone size: few; V gene: TRBV5-1; CDR3 DNA: TGCGCCAGCAGCACAACAGGGAGCCAAGAGACCCAGTACTTC; CDR3 protein: CASSTTGSQETQYF
J gene: TRBJ2-2; D gene: NA; clone size: few; V gene: TRBV7-2; CDR3 DNA: TGTGCCAGCAGCCCAAGAGGCGTAGGCGGCGGGGAGCTGTTTTTT; CDR3 protein: CASSPRGVGGGELFF
J gene: TRBJ1-2; D gene: NA; clone size: NA; V gene: TRBV5-1; CDR3 DNA: TGCGCCAGCAGCTTGGATGGGGGCTATGGCCACACCTTC; CDR3 protein: CASSLDGGYGHTF
J gene: TRBJ2-7; D gene: TRBD1; clone size: NA; V gene: TRBV10-3; CDR3 DNA: TGTGCCATCAGCTCCGGGACAGGGGTCTCCTACGAGCAGTACTTC; CDR3 protein: CAISSGTGVSYEQYF
J gene: TRBJ1-4; D gene: TRBD1; clone size: NA; V gene: TRBV28; CDR3 DNA: TGTGCCAGCAGCCCGGTGAGGACAGGGTATAATGAAAAACTGTTTTTT; CDR3 protein: CASSPVRTGYNEKLFF
J gene: TRBJ1-1; D gene: TRBD1; clone size: NA; V gene: TRBV14; CDR3 DNA: TGTGCCAGCAGCCATGAACAGGGGTGGAACACTGAAGCTTTCTTT; CDR3 protein: CASSHEQGWNTEAFF
J gene: TRBJ2-7; D gene: TRBD1; clone size: NA; V gene: TRBV10-3; CDR3 DNA: TGTGCCATCAGTGAGTCGGGGACAGAGTACTACGAGCAGTACTTC; CDR3 protein: CAISESGTEYYEQYF
J gene: TRBJ2-7; D gene: TRBD1; clone size: NA; V gene: TRBV7-6; CDR3 DNA: TGTGCCAGCAGCTTGGACAGGGGTTCCTACGAGCAGTACTTC; CDR3 protein: CASSLDRGSYEQYF
J gene: TRBJ2-3; D gene: TRBD2; clone size: NA; V gene: TRBV7-9; CDR3 DNA: TGTGCCAGCAGCCCGTGGACTAGCAACACAGATACGCAGTATTTT; CDR3 protein: CASSPWTSNTDTQYF
J gene: TRBJ2-2; D gene: TRBD1; clone size: NA; V gene: TRBV25-1; CDR3 DNA: TGTGCCAGCATAGGGACAGCGAACACCGGGGAGCTGTTTTTT; CDR3 protein: CASIGTANTGELFF
J gene: TRBJ2-5; D gene: TRBD2; clone size: NA; V gene: TRBV14; CDR3 DNA: TGTGCCAGCGCTAGCGGGGGTATAGAGACCCAGTACTTC; CDR3 protein: CASASGGIETQYF
J gene: TRBJ2-3; D gene: NA; clone size: few; V gene: TRBV10-3; CDR3 DNA: TGTGCCATCAGTGAGTCTGGGCAGGGGTACACAGATACGCAGTATTTT; CDR3 protein: CAISESGQGYTDTQYF
J gene: TRBJ1-1; D gene: TRBD1; clone size: NA; V gene: TRBV28; CDR3 DNA: TGTGCCAGCAGTCTCCGCCTAGGGACAGCTCTTTCTGAGGCTTTCTTT; CDR3 protein: CASSLRLGTALSEAFF
J gene: TRBJ2-5; D gene: TRBD1; clone size: NA; V gene: TRBV5-4; CDR3 DNA: TGTGCCAGCAGCTCATCCCGGACAGGCTCCCAAGAGACCCAGTACTTC; CDR3 protein: CASSSSRTGSQETQYF
J gene: TRBJ2-7; D gene: NA; clone size: NA; V gene: TRBV2; CDR3 DNA: TGTGCCAGCAGTGAAGAACAGGGAAACGAGCAGTACTTC; CDR3 protein: CASSEEQGNEQYF
J gene: TRBJ2-5; D gene: TRBD1; clone size: NA; V gene: TRBV9; CDR3 DNA: TGTGCCAGCAGCGTAGCCCGACAGGGACGAGAGACCCAGTACTTC; CDR3 protein: CASSVARQGRETQYF
J gene: TRBJ1-5; D gene: NA; clone size: NA; V gene: TRBV7-8; CDR3 DNA: TGTGCCAGCAGCTTAGCCGGGGTTGTTCAGCCCCAGCATTTT; CDR3 protein: CASSLAGVVQPQHF